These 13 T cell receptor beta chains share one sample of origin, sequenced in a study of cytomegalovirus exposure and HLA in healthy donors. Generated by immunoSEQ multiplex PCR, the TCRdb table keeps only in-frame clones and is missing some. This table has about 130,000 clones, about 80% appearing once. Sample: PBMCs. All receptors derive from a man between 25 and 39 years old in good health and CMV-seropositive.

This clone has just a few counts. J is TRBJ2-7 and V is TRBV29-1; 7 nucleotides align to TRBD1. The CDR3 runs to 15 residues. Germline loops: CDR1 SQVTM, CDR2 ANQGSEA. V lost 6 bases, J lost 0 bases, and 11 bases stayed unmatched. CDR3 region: CSVRWGTESSYEQYF. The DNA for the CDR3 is TGCAGCGTCAGGTGGGGGACAGAGTCCTCCTACGAGCAGTACTTC.

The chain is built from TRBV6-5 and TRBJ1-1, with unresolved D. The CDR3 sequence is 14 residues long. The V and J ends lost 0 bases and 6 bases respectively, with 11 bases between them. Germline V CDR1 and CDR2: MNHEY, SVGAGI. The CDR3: CASSYSTSRSEAFF. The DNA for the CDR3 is TGTGCCAGCAGTTACTCGACTTCGAGGTCTGAAGCTTTCTTT.

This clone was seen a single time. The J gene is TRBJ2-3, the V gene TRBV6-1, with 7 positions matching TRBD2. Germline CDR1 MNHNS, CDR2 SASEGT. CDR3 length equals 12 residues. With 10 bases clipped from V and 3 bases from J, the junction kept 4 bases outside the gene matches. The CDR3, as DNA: TGTGCCACCTGGGGGGGTACAGATACGCAGTATTTT. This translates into CATWGGTDTQYF.

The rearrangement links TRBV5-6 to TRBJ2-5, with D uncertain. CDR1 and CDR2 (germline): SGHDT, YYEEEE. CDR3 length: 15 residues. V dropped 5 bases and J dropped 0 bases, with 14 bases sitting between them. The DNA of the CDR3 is TGTGCCAGCAGTTCAACAGTGCTGTACCAAGAGACCCAGTACTTC. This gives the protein CASSSTVLYQETQYF. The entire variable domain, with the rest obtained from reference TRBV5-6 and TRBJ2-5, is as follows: DAGVTQSPTHLIKTRGQQVTLRCSPKSGHDTVSWYQQALGQGPQFIFQYYEEEERQRGNFPDRFSGHQFPNYSSELNVNALLLGDSALYLCASSSTVLYQETQYFGPGTRLLVL.

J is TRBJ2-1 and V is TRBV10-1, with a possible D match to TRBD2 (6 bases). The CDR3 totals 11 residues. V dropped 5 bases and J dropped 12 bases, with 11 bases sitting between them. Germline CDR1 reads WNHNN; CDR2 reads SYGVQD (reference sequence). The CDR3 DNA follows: TGCGCCAGCAGTCGGGGGACTGGGCAGTTCTTC. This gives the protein CASSRGTGQFF.

The CDR3 region is CASSLGRAETQYF. For the CDR3, the DNA is TGTGCCAGCAGCTTAGGCAGGGCGGAGACCCAGTACTTC. The rearrangement uses TRBV7-2 and TRBJ2-5; a weak D match, TRBD1 (5 bases). The CDR3 runs 13 residues. V was pared by 1 base and J by 5 bases, with 8 bases between. Per germline, CDR1 SGHTA and CDR2 FQGNSA.

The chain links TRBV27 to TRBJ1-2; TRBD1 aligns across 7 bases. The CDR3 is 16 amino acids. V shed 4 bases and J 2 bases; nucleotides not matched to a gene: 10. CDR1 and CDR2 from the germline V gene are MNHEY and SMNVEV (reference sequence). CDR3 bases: TGTGCCAGCAGTTCCTACTACGACAGGGACAACTATGGCTACACCTTC. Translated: CASSSYYDRDNYGYTF.

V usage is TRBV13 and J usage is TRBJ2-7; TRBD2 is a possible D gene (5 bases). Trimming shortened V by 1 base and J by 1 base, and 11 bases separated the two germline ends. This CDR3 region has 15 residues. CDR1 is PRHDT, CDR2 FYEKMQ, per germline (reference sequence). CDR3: CASSLEGGSSYEQYF. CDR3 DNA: TGTGCCAGCAGCTTAGAAGGAGGCAGTTCCTACGAGCAGTACTTC.

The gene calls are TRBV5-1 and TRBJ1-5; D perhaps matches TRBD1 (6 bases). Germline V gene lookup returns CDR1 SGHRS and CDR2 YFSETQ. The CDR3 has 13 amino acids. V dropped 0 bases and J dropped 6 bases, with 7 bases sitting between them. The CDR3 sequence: CASSLGGGQPQHF. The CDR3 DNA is TGCGCCAGCAGCTTGGGAGGGGGTCAGCCCCAGCATTTT.

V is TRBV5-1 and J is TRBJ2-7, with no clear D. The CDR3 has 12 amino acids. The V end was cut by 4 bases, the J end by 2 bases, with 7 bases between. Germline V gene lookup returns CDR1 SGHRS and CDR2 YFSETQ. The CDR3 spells CASSGTTYEQYF. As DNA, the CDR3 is TGCGCCAGCAGCGGCACCACCTACGAGCAGTACTTC. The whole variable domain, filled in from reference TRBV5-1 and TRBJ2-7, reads KAGVTQTPRYLIKTRGQQVTLSCSPISGHRSVSWYQQTPGQGLQFLFEYFSETQRNKGNFPGRFSGRQFSNSRSEMNVSTLELGDSALYLCASSGTTYEQYFGPGTRLTVT.

The CDR3 protein is CASSLSTGKGSYNSPLHF. The CDR3 bases are TGTGCCAGCAGTTTAAGTACAGGGAAGGGCTCCTATAATTCACCCCTCCACTTT. The V and J genes are TRBV27 and TRBJ1-6; D may be TRBD1 (6 bases). This CDR3 spans 18 amino acids. V dropped 2 bases and J dropped 0 bases, with 14 bases sitting between them. Germline assignment: CDR1 MNHEY and CDR2 SMNVEV (reference sequence).

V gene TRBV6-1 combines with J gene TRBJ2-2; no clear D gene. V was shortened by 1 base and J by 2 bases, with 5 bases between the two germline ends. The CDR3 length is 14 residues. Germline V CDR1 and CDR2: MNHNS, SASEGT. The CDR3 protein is CASSEERNTGELFF. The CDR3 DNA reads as TGTGCCAGCAGTGAAGAGCGTAACACCGGGGAGCTGTTTTTT.

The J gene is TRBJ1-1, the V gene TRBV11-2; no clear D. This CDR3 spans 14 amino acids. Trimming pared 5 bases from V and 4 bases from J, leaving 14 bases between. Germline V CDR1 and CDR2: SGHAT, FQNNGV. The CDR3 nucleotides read TGTGCCAGCAGCGAAGGAGAGATGGGCACTGAAGCTTTCTTT. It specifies CASSEGEMGTEAFF. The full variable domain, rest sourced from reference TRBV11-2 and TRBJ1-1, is EAGVAQSPRYKIIEKRQSVAFWCNPISGHATLYWYQQILGQGPKLLIQFQNNGVVDDSQLPKDRFSAERLKGVDSTLKIQPAKLEDSAVYLCASSEGEMGTEAFFGQGTRLTVV.